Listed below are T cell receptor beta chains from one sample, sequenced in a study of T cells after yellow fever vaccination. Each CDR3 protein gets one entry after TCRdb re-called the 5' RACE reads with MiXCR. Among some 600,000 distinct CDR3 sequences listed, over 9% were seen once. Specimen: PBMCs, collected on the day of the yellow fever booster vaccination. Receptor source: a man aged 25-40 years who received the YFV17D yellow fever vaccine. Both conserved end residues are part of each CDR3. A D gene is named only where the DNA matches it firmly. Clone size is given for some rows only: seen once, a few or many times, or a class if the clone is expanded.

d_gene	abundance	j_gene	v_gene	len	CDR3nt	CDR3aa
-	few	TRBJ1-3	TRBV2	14	TGTGCCAGCATTAGAGGGGGCTCTGGAAACACCATATATTTT	CASIRGGSGNTIYF
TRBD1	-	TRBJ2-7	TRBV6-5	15	TGTGCCAGCAGTCACCCGGACAGGGAGTCCTACGAGCAGTACTTC	CASSHPDRESYEQYF
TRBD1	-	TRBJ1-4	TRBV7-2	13	TGTGCCAGCAGAAGACAGGGGGTGGAAAAACTGTTTTTT	CASRRQGVEKLFF
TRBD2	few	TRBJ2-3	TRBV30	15	TGTGCCTGGAGTGTGACTAGCGGGGGGGCAGATACGCAGTATTTT	CAWSVTSGGADTQYF
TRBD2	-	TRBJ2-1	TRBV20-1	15	TGCAGTGCTCTCGTGGCTAGCGGGAAGAAAAATGAGCAGTTCTTC	CSALVASGKKNEQFF
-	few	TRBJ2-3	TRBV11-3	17	TGTGCCAGCAGTGGAGAGGGCCAAGGTTTTAGGACAGATACGCAGTATTTT	CASSGEGQGFRTDTQYF
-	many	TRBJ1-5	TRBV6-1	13	TGTGCCAGCAGGGGGGAGACCAATGGGCCCCAGCATTTT	CASRGETNGPQHF
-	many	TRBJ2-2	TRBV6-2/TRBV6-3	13	TGTGCCAGCCAGCTGCTAAGAACCGGGGAGCTGTTTTTT	CASQLLRTGELFF
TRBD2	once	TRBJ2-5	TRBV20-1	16	TGCAGTGCTAGAGATCCAGCCGGGAGGGTAGAAGAGACCCAGTACTTC	CSARDPAGRVEETQYF
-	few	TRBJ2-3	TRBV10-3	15	TGTGCCATCAGCGGACAGTCAGACGGCACAGATACGCAGTATTTT	CAISGQSDGTDTQYF
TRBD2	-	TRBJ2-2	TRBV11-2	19	TGTGCCAGCAGCTTAGTCAGTGCTAGCGGGAGTTCTAACACCGGGGAGCTGTTTTTT	CASSLVSASGSSNTGELFF
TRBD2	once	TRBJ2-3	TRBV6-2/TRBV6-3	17	TGTGCCAGCAGTTACTCGAAAACTAGCGGTTCTTCCGGTACGCAGTATTTT	CASSYSKTSGSSGTQYF
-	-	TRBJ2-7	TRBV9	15	TGTGCCAGCAGCGTAGCCCCGTCGACGCCCTACGAGCAGTACTTC	CASSVAPSTPYEQYF
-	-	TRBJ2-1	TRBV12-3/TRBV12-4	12	TGTGCCACCCGGAGCTCCTACAATGAGCAGTTCTTC	CATRSSYNEQFF
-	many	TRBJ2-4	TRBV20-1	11	TGCAGTGCTGAAGTACTCGGCTTTCAGTACTTC	CSAEVLGFQYF
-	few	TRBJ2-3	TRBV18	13	TGTGCCAGCTCCGCTTCCTTAACAGATACGCAGTATTTT	CASSASLTDTQYF
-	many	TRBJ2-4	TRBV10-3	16	TGTGCCATCAGTGAGTCGGCGGGGCTAGCCAAAAACATTCAGTACTTC	CAISESAGLAKNIQYF
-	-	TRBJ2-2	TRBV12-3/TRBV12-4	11	TGTGCCATCGACTTGACCGGGGAGCTGTTTTTT	CAIDLTGELFF
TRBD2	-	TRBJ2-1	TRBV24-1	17	TGTGCCACCAGTGATCCCCTAGCGGGAGAGTCCTACAATGAGCAGTTCTTC	CATSDPLAGESYNEQFF
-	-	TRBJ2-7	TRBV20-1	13	TGCAGTGCTACAGGGGTCCTACCCTACGAGCAGTACTTC	CSATGVLPYEQYF
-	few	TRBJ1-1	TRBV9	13	TGTGCCAGCAGCGTAGTAGGCCGGACTGAAGCTTTCTTT	CASSVVGRTEAFF
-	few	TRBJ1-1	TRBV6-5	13	TGTGCCAGCAGTTACATTAGTGATACTGAAGCTTTCTTT	CASSYISDTEAFF
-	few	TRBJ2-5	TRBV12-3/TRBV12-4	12	TGTGCCAGCAGTAAGTCTCGGGAGACCCAGTACTTC	CASSKSRETQYF
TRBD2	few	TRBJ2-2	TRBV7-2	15	TGTGCCAGCAGCCGCACCAGCGGGGGCACCGGGGAGCTGTTTTTT	CASSRTSGGTGELFF
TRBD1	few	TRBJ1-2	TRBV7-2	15	TGTGCCAGCAGGACCTCCGGGACAGGGGGAAGCGGCTACACCTTC	CASRTSGTGGSGYTF
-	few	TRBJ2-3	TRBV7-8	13	TGTGCCAGCAGCCTATTTGGGGACGGTACGCAGTATTTT	CASSLFGDGTQYF
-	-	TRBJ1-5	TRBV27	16	TGTGCCAGCAGTCCCGACCGGGGAAGGCTCAGTCAGCCCCAGCATTTT	CASSPDRGRLSQPQHF
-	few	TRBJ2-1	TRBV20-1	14	TGCAGTGCTATAGGGGGAACGAGGTACAATGAGCAGTTCTTC	CSAIGGTRYNEQFF
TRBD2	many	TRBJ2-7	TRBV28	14	TGTGCCAGCAGTAGCGGGACCCTAAACTACGAGCAGTACTTC	CASSSGTLNYEQYF